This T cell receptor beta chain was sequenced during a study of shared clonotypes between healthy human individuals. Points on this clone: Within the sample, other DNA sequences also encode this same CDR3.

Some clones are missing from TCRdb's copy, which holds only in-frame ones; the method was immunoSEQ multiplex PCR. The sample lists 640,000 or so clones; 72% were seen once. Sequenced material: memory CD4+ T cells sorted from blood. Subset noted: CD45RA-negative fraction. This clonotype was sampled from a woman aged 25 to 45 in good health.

The DNA of the CDR3 is TGTGCCAGCAGCTTAGGGCTGGACAATGAGCAGTTCTTC. It encodes CASSLGLDNEQFF. The V gene is TRBV11-3, the J gene TRBJ2-1; D remains ambiguous. The germline gives CDR1 SGHNT, CDR2 YENEEA. The CDR3 loop spans 13 amino acids. Trimming took off 1 base at V and 5 bases at J, with 6 bases between the two ends.